This T cell receptor (beta chain) derives from a study of T cell repertoires in aging, cancer and after chemotherapy (dated 2019 in TCRdb). Regarding the research as a whole: The donors fell into six age groups ranging from 30 or younger to 70 or older, and each group had at least three individuals. In the hematological group, paired pre- and post-chemotherapy samples were obtained from chronic lymphocytic leukemia patients treated with fludarabine- or bendamustine-based regimens. In total, the full dataset held 10 million or so TCR reads. Peripheral blood TCR beta repertoires from healthy donors and cancer patients were profiled to examine immunoaging and T cell reconstitution after chemotherapy. Alongside around 98 healthy donors serving as a reference group, the cohort included some 220 cancer patients, of whom roughly 91 had hematological cancers and fewer than 140 had solid cancers. Overall study outcomes, separate from this receptor: Significantly lower blood TCR diversity and higher clonality were observed in untreated patients with hematological or solid cancers than in age-matched healthy donors. Hematological cancer patients had infiltration of lymphoid organs, and this infiltration may itself impair thymic emigration or peripheral T cell expansion. According to the authors, the repertoire data do not allow conclusions to be drawn about immunological memory after chemotherapy. In healthy donors, the decline in TCR diversity with age was mainly explained by loss of richness, whereas in cancer patients loss of evenness was also found to contribute. In both cancer cohorts, the median generation probability rose over the chemotherapy interval, which suggests that the repertoire was reconstituted through rebound thymic output.

TCR beta rearrangements were amplified from genomic DNA extracted from peripheral blood rather than from sorted cells or RNA. CDR1 and CDR2 are read off the germline V gene as MDHEN and SYDVKM. The CDR3, from cysteine to phenylalanine, totals 13 residues. Left in the record is the CDR3 DNA by itself, 39 bases read in frame from the first base. The V end gives up 6 bases and the J end 2 bases, leaving 0 bases in the junction not matched to a gene. Rearranged TRB sequences spanning V, D and J segments were amplified by multiplex touch-down PCR using a mixed TRB-A/B primer pool. Illumina adapters and sample indices were attached to the amplicons through two consecutive PCR reactions run with Phusion HS II polymerase. Amplicons were gel-purified using the NucleoSpin Gel and PCR Clean-up kit and were subsequently checked with Qubit and an Agilent 2100 Bioanalyzer. The libraries were sequenced on an Illumina MiSeq with 600-cycle, single-indexed, paired-end runs. Concerning the study's data processing: TRB sequences were processed with MiXCR versions 2.12 and 3.0.5. Each unique CDR3 nucleotide sequence was treated as one clone, and only productive sequences with two or more reads were kept. The repertoire metrics were Shannon diversity, evenness, clonality (calculated as one minus evenness), and diversity profiles parameterized by alpha from 0 to 5. Generation probabilities of clones in paired pre- and post-chemotherapy samples were computed with the IGoR algorithm. TCRdb reanalyzed the raw reads on its own, using fastp at Q25 for trimming and MiXCR for clone calling, and kept in-frame beta chains. Here each entry gathers all rows of one CDR3 protein and keeps the most common genes and DNA. TCRdb assigned the V and J calls; the authors' analysis was not used. The sample table contains roughly 1,100 distinct CDR3 sequences; only one count was recorded for 20% to 25% of them. The biggest ten clones account for roughly 24% of the sample.

As to this clonotype: This clone's antigen is unknown. No qualities accompany the bases; no much larger clone lies one base away.

This TCR derives from a human donor with a blood cancer. The sequenced sample consisted of blood. The receptor chain draws on TRBV28 and TRBJ2-1, and TRBD1 aligns with 8 junction nucleotides. In nucleotides, the sequence is TGTGCCAGCAGGGACAGGGCCTACAATGAGCAGTTCTTC. It is translated as CASRDRAYNEQFF.